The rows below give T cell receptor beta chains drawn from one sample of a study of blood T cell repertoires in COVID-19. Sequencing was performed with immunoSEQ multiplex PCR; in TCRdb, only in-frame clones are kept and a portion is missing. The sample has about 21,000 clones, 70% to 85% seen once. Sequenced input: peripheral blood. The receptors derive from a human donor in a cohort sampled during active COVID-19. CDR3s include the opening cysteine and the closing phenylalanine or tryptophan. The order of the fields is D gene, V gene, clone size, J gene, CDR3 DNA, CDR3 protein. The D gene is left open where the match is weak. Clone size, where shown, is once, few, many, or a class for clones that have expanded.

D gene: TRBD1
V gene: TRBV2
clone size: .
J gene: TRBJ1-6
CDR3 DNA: TGTGCCAGCAGTGCATTTTCAGGGGGAAATTCACCCCTCCACTTT
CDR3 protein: CASSAFSGGNSPLHF

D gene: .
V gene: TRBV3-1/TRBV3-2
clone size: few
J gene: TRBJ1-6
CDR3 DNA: TGTGCCAGTAGAAGCTCCTATAATTCACCCCTCCACTTT
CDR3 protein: CASRSSYNSPLHF

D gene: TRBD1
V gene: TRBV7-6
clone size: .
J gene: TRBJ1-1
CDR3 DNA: TGTGCCAGCAGCCCCCCAGGGACAGGGTACACTGAAGCTTTCTTT
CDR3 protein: CASSPPGTGYTEAFF

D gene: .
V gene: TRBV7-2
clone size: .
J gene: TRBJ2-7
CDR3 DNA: TGTGCCAGCCAGTCTCGGCAGGGCTCCTACGAGCAGTACTTC
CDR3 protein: CASQSRQGSYEQYF

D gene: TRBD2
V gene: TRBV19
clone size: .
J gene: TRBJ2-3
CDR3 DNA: TGTGCCAGTAGTGGACTAGCCCGAGTCACAGATACGCAGTATTTT
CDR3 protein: CASSGLARVTDTQYF

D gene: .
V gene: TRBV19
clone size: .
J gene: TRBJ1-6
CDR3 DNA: TGTGCCAGTAGTACGACAGGCTATAATTCACCCCTCCACTTT
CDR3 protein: CASSTTGYNSPLHF

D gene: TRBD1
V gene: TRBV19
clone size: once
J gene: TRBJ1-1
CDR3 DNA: TGTGCCAGTAGTATGCCGACAGGGAGGAGAGTAAGGAACACTGAAGCTTTCTTT
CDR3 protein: CASSMPTGRRVRNTEAFF

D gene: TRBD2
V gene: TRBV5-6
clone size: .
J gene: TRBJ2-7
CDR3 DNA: TGTGCCAGCAGCACTCAGCGGGATCGCTACGAGCAGTACTTC
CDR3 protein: CASSTQRDRYEQYF

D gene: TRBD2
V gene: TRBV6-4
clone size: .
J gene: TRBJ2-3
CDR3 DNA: TGTGCCAGCGGGGAGGGGAGCACAGATACGCAGTATTTT
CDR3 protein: CASGEGSTDTQYF

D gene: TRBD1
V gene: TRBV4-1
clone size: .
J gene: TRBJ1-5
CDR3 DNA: TGCGCCAGCAGCCAAGATGGGGGACAGGTTGATCAGCCCCAGCATTTT
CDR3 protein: CASSQDGGQVDQPQHF

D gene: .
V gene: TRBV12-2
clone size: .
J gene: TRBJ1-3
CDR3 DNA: TGTGCAAGTCGCCAACCGCAGGTCTCTGGAAACACCATATATTTT
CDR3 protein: CASRQPQVSGNTIYF

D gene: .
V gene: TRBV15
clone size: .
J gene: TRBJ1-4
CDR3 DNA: TGTGCCACCAGCATCGAGAACGAAGGGGCCGAAAAACTGTTTTTT
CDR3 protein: CATSIENEGAEKLFF

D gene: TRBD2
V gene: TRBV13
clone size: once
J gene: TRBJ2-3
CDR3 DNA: TGTGCCAGCAGCTTATATTCTAGCGGGGCTAGCACAGATACGCAGTATTTT
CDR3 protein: CASSLYSSGASTDTQYF

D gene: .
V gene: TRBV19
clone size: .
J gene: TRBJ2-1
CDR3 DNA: TGTGCCAGTATCCAGACAGGAGTGTTCGAGCAGTTCTTC
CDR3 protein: CASIQTGVFEQFF

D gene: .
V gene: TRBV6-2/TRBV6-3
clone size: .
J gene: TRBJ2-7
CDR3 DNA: TGTGCCAGCAGTAGAGACCTGACAGTCTACGAGCAGTACTTC
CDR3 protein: CASSRDLTVYEQYF

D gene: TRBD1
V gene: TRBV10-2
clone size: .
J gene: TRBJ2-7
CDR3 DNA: TGCGCCAGCAGTGAACCCACAGGGGACGAGCAGTACTTC
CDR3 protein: CASSEPTGDEQYF

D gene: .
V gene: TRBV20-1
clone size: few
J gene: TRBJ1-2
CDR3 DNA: TGCAGTGCTAGAGGAGGCTTGGGCTACACCTTC
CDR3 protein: CSARGGLGYTF

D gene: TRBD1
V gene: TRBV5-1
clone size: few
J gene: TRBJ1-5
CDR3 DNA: TGCGCCAGCAGCTTCGGACAGGCCCAAAATCAGCCCCAGCATTTT
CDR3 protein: CASSFGQAQNQPQHF

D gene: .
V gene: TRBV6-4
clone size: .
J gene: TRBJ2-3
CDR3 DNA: TGTGCCAGCAGTGACCAGGGGATGGGCGCAGATACGCAGTATTTT
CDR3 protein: CASSDQGMGADTQYF

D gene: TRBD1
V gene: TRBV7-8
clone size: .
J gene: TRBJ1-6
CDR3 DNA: TGTGCCAGCAGCCGAGACAGGGGAGCATCACCCCTCCACTTT
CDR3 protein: CASSRDRGASPLHF

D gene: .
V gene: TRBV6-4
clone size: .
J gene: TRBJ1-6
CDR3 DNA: TGTGCCAGCAGTGGGACAGAGAATTCACCCCTCCACTTT
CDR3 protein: CASSGTENSPLHF

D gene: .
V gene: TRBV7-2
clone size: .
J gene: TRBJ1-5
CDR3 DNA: TGTGCCAGCAGCTATGTCCTAACAGCTAATCAGCCCCAGCATTTT
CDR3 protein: CASSYVLTANQPQHF

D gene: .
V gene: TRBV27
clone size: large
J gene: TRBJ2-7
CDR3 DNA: TGTGCCAGCAGTTTATCGGGGGGGGCCGTCTACGAGCAGTACTTC
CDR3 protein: CASSLSGGAVYEQYF

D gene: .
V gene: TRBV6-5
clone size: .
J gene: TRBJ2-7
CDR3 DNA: TGTGCCAGCGCTCGGGACACTGACTACGAGCAGTACTTC
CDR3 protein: CASARDTDYEQYF